This entry describes one T cell receptor beta chain. Its target is not known. This record comes from a study of beta chain features in type 1 diabetes. Germline V CDR1 and CDR2: SGHNT, YYREEE (reference sequence). This CDR3 is 13 amino acids long. The V and J ends lost 4 bases and 2 bases respectively, with 8 bases between them. General study findings and limits: In every one of the four CD4+ subsets, TCRB CDR3s were moderately but significantly shorter in Type 1 diabetes patients.

Expressed TCRB transcripts were sequenced, since all the RNA that had been isolated was reverse transcribed. Generated by immunoSEQ multiplex PCR, the TCRdb table keeps only in-frame clones and is missing some. This table holds 640,000 or so clones, around 15% found once. The chain joins TRBV5-4 to TRBJ2-3; D call uncertain. Sample: naive CD4+ T cells from blood. This TCR came from a man aged 18 to 30 with type 1 diabetes. The CDR3 coding sequence is TGTGCCAGCAGCCCCTTGAACACAGATACGCAGTATTTT. Translation gives CASSPLNTDTQYF. Complete variable domain (other parts from reference TRBV5-4 and TRBJ2-3): ETGVTQSPTHLIKTRGQQVTLRCSSQSGHNTVSWYQQALGQGPQFIFQYYREEENGRGNFPPRFSGLQFPNYSSELNVNALELDDSALYLCASSPLNTDTQYFGPGTRLTVL.